These 13 T cell receptor beta chains were sequenced from one sample in a study of blood T cell repertoires in COVID-19. Profiled with immunoSEQ multiplex PCR; TCRdb holds only in-frame clones, not every one. The sample lists 130,000 or so clones; 84% were seen once. Material for sequencing was peripheral blood. Receptors were obtained from a man between 60 and 70 years old with acute or convalescent COVID-19.

The V gene is TRBV19, the J gene TRBJ2-1; TRBD1 agrees at 9 bases. Germline CDR1 reads LNHDA; CDR2 reads SQIVND (reference sequence). The CDR3 extends over 14 amino acids. The V segment lost 4 bases and the J segment 7 bases; nucleotides outside the gene matches: 5. The CDR3, as DNA: TGTGCCAGTAGTACTGGGACAGGGAGGAATGAGCAGTTCTTC. This encodes CASSTGTGRNEQFF.

The chain links TRBV6-5 to TRBJ2-7, with 7 bases fitting TRBD1. This CDR3 comprises 14 residues. Looked up from germline, CDR1 is MNHEY and CDR2 is SVGAGI. J lost 5 bases, V lost 2 bases, and 6 bases had no gene match. The CDR3: CASSYTGTVDEQYF. As DNA, the CDR3 is TGTGCCAGCAGTTACACCGGGACAGTTGACGAGCAGTACTTC.

This chain connects TRBV6-5 to TRBJ2-7; a possible D gene is TRBD2 (6 bases). V was shortened by 7 bases and J by 7 bases, with 20 bases between the two germline ends. The germline gives CDR1 MNHEY, CDR2 SVGAGI. The CDR3 sequence is 14 residues long. The CDR3 nucleotides read TGTGCCAGCACCCCCCGAAGAGGGGCGGGGGAGCAGTACTTC. Translated: CASTPRRGAGEQYF.

The rearrangement links TRBV11-2 to TRBJ1-6; D is unclear. The CDR3 runs 14 residues. Trimming stripped 1 base from V and 6 bases from J, with 7 bases between. Germline CDR1 and CDR2: SGHAT and FQNNGV. The DNA for the CDR3 is TGTGCCAGCAGCTTAGCGGGTAGTAATTCACCCCTCCACTTT. Its translation is CASSLAGSNSPLHF. The whole variable domain, remainder taken from reference TRBV11-2 and TRBJ1-6, is EAGVAQSPRYKIIEKRQSVAFWCNPISGHATLYWYQQILGQGPKLLIQFQNNGVVDDSQLPKDRFSAERLKGVDSTLKIQPAKLEDSAVYLCASSLAGSNSPLHFGNGTRLTVT.

The genes are TRBV10-3 and TRBJ1-2; the D gene is possibly TRBD1 (6 bases). Germline CDR1 and CDR2: ENHRY and SYGVKD. V was clipped by 2 bases and J by 4 bases, with 17 bases between them. The CDR3 is 16 amino acids. CDR3 bases: TGTGCCATCAGTGAGCCGGCCGGGGGGCGCGGCTATGGCTACACCTTC. Residues: CAISEPAGGRGYGYTF.

The chain has TRBV6-4 and TRBJ1-2; D not resolved. Deletions cut 0 bases from V and 3 bases from J, with 17 bases between. Germline-derived CDR1 and CDR2 are MRHNA and SNTAGT. The length of the CDR3 is 17 residues. The CDR3 DNA follows: TGTGCCAGCAGTGACTCCCTAAGCGACGGGTTCTACTATGGCTACACCTTC. The encoded protein is CASSDSLSDGFYYGYTF.

The chain is built from TRBV9 and TRBJ2-1; 7 bases are a match to TRBD2. The CDR3 runs 15 residues. Germline V gene lookup returns CDR1 SGDLS and CDR2 YYNGEE. V lost 0 bases, J lost 8 bases, and 8 bases stayed unmatched. CDR3 nucleotide sequence: TGTGCCAGCAGCGTAGGTGGAACTAGCGTAGATGAGCAGTTCTTC. As protein: CASSVGGTSVDEQFF. Supplemented by reference TRBV9 and TRBJ2-1, the full variable domain reads DSGVTQTPKHLITATGQRVTLRCSPRSGDLSVYWYQQSLDQGLQFLIQYYNGEERAKGNILERFSAQQFPDLHSELNLSSLELGDSALYFCASSVGGTSVDEQFFGPGTRLTVL.

The chain couples TRBV5-1 to TRBJ2-7; possible D gene TRBD2, 6 bases. V lost 4 bases and J lost 3, with 8 bases in between. This CDR3 is built from 12 residues. Germline assignment: CDR1 SGHRS and CDR2 YFSETQ. This CDR3 is CASSRDFYEQYF. Here the CDR3 DNA reads TGCGCCAGCAGCCGGGACTTCTACGAGCAGTACTTC.

The J gene is TRBJ2-5, the V gene TRBV9; no clear D. V was trimmed by 0 bases and J by 9 bases, leaving 12 bases between them. Looked up from germline, CDR1 is SGDLS and CDR2 is YYNGEE. The CDR3 runs to 13 residues. CDR3 region: CASSVDLASAQYF. Here the CDR3 DNA reads TGTGCCAGCAGCGTAGATCTCGCTTCGGCCCAGTACTTC.

This chain connects TRBV11-3 to TRBJ2-7; no reliable D call. Germline CDR1 reads SGHNT; CDR2 reads YENEEA. The length of the CDR3 is 13 residues. The V end was cut by 1 base, the J end by 0 bases, with 4 bases between. The DNA for the CDR3 is TGTGCCAGCAGCTTAGGGAGCTCCTACGAGCAGTACTTC. Translated, it gives CASSLGSSYEQYF.

The chain links TRBV5-1 to TRBJ2-7; possibly TRBD2 for D (6 bases). Deletions cut 0 bases from V and 3 bases from J, with 7 bases between. This CDR3 has 13 amino acids. Per germline, CDR1 SGHRS and CDR2 YFSETQ. In DNA form, the CDR3 reads TGCGCCAGCAGCTTGGGCGGGAACTACGAGCAGTACTTC. It yields the protein CASSLGGNYEQYF.

The chain links TRBV6-5 to TRBJ1-2; TRBD1 matches 9 bases. The CDR3 contains 15 residues. Trimming took 4 bases from V and 5 from J; bases not matched to a gene: 8. CDR1 is MNHEY and CDR2 is SVGAGI in the germline V gene. The CDR3: CASSFGQGLRYGYTF. In nucleotides, the CDR3 is TGTGCCAGCAGTTTCGGACAGGGGTTACGGTATGGCTACACCTTC.

This clone was seen a single time. The gene calls are TRBV30 and TRBJ1-5; no firm D call. V lost 0 bases, J lost 5 bases, and 5 bases lay in between. Germline loops: CDR1 GTSNPN, CDR2 SVGIG (reference sequence). The CDR3 consists of 12 residues. The CDR3 here is CAWSVEDQPQHF. For the CDR3, the DNA is TGTGCCTGGAGTGTTGAGGATCAGCCCCAGCATTTT.